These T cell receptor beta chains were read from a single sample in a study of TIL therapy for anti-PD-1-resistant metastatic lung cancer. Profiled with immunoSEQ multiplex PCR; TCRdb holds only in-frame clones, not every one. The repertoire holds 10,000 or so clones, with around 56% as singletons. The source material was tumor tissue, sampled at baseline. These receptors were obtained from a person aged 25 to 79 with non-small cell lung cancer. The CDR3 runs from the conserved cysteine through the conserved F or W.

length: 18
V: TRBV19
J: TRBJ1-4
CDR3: CASPKGGQGARTNEKLFF

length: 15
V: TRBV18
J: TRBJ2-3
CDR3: CASSPAGGGRDTQYF

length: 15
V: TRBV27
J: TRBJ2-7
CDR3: CASKSPTSYGYEQYF

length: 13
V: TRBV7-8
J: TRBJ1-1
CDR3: CASSLVSGAEAFF

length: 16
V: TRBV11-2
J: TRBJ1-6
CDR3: CASSLGIGTGHSPLHF

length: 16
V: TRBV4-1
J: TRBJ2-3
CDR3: CASSLRAGPSTDTQYF

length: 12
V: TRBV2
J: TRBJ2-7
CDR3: CASSEGRHEQYF

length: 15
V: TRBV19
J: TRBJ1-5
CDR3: CASSIGRAIDQPQHF

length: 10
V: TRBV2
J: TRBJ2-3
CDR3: CASSEQGFHF

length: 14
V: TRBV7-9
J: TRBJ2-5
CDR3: CASSWGTAQETQYF

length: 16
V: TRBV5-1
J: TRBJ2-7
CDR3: CASSLVYSSGLYEQYF

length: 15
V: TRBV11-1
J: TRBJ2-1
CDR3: CASSLYTSGGNEQFF

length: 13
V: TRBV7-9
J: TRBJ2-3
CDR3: CASSLYYTDTQYF

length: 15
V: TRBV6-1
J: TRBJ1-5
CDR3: CASVGLGYSNQPQHF

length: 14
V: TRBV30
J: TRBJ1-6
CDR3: CAWSLGQRNSPLHF

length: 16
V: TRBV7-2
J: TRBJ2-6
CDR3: CASSPRGEAGANVLTF

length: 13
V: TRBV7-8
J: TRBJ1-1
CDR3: CASSLRSGTEAFF

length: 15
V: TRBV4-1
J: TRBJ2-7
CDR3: CASSQELAGAYEQYF

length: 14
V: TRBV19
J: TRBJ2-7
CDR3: CASSIGGPSYEQYF

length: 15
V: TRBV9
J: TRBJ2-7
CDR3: CASSVAWGAIYEQYF

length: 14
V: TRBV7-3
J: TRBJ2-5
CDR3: CASSLTGGAETQYF